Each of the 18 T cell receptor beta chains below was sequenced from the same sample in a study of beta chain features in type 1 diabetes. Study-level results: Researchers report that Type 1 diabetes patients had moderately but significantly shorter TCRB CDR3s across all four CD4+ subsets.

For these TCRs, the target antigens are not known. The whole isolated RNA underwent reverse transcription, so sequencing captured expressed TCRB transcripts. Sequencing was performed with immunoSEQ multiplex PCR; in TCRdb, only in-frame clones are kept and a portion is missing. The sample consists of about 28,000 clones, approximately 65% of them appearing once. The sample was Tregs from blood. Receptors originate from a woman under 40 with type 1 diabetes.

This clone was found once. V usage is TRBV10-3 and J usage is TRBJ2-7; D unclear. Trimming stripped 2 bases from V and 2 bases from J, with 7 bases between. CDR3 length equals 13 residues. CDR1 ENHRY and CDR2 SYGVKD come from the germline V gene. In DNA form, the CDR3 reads TGTGCCATCAGTGAGCCCAACACCTACGAGCAGTACTTC. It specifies CAISEPNTYEQYF.

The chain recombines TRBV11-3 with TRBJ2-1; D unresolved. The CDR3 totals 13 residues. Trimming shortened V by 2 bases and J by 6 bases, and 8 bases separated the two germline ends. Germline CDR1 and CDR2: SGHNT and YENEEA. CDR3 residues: CASSLNAANEQFF. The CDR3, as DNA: TGTGCCAGCAGCTTAAATGCGGCCAATGAGCAGTTCTTC.

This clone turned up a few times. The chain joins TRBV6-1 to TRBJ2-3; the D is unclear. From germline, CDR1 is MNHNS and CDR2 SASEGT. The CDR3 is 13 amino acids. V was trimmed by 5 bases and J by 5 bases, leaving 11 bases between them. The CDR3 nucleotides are TGTGCCAGCAGTCGAGCCTATCGAGATACGCAGTATTTT. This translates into CASSRAYRDTQYF.

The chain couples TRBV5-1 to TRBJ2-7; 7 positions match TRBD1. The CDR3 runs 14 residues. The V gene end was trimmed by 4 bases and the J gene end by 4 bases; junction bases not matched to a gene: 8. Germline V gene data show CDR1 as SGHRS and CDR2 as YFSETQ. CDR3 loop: CASSIPGQQYEQYF. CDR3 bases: TGCGCCAGCAGCATTCCGGGACAGCAATACGAGCAGTACTTC.

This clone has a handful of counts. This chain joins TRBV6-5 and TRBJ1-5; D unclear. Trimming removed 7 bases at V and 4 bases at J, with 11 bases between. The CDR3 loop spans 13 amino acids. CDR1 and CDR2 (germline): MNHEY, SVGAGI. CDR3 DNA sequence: TGTGCCAGCAAAACATCGTGGAATCAGCCCCAGCATTTT. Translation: CASKTSWNQPQHF.

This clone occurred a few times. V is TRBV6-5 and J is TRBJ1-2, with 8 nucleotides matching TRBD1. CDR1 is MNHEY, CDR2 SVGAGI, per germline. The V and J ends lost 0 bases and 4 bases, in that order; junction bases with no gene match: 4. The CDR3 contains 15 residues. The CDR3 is CASSYSPGGFYGYTF. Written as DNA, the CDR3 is TGTGCCAGCAGTTACTCGCCAGGGGGCTTCTATGGCTACACCTTC.

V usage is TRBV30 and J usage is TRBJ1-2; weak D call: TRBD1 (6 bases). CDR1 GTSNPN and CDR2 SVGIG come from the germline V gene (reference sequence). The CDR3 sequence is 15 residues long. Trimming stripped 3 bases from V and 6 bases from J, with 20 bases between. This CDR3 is CAWRSGGAGTHGYTF. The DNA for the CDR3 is TGTGCCTGGAGATCTGGGGGCGCGGGTACTCATGGCTACACCTTC.

CDR3 region: CASSRLRTGQTGELFF. In DNA, the CDR3 is TGTGCCAGCTCACGACTTCGGACAGGGCAGACCGGGGAGCTGTTTTTT. The chain has TRBV18 and TRBJ2-2, with 8 positions matching TRBD1. V dropped 4 bases and J dropped 5; count of bases not matched to a gene: 9. Germline CDR1 KGHSH, CDR2 LQKENI. This CDR3 is built from 16 residues. The full variable domain, in which reference TRBV18 and TRBJ2-2 provide the parts outside the CDR3, is NAGVMQNPRHLVRRRGQEARLRCSPMKGHSHVYWYRQLPEEGLKFMVYLQKENIIDESGMPKERFSAEFPKEGPSILRIQQVVRGDSAAYFCASSRLRTGQTGELFFGEGSRLTVL.

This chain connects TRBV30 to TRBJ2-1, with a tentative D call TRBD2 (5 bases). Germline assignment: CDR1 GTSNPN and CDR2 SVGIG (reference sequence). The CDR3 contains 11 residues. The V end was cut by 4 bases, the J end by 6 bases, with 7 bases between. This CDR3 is CAWNRGNEQFF. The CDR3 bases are TGTGCCTGGAATCGGGGCAATGAGCAGTTCTTC.

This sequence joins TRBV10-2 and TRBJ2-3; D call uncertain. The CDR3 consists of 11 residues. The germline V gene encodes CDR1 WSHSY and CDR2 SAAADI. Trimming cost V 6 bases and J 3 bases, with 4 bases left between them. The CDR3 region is CASRSTDTQYF. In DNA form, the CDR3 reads TGCGCCAGCAGGAGTACAGATACGCAGTATTTT.

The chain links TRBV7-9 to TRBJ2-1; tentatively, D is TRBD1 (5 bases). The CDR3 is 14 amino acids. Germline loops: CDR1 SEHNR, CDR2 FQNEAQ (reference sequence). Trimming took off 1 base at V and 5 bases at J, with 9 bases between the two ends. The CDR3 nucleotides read TGTGCCAGCAGCTTAGGTCTAGGGGACAATGAGCAGTTCTTC. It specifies CASSLGLGDNEQFF.

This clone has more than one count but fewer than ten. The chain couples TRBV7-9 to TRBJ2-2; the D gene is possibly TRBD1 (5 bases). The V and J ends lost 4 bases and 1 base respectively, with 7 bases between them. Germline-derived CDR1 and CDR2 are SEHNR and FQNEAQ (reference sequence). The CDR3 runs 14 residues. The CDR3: CASSYTGNTGELFF. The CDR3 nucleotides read TGTGCCAGCAGCTATACAGGGAACACCGGGGAGCTGTTTTTT.

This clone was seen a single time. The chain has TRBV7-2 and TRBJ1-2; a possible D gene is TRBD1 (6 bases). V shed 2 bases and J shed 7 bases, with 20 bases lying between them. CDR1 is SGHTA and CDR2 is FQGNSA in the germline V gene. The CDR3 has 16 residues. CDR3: CASSLSVQGTSCGYTF. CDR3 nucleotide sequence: TGTGCCAGCAGCTTATCAGTACAAGGGACAAGCTGTGGCTACACCTTC.

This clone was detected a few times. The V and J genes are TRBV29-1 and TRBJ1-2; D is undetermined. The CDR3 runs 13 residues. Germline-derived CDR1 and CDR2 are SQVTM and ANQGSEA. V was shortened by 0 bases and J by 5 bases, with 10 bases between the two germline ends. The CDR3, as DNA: TGCAGCGTTGAAGAGACAAGCCTTTATGGCTACACCTTC. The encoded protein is CSVEETSLYGYTF.

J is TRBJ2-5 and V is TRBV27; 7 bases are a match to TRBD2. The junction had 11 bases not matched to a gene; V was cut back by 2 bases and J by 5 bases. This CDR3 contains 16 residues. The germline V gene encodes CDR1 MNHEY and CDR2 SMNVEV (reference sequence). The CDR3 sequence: CASSLGGGGEGETQYF. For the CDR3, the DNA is TGTGCCAGCAGTTTAGGCGGGGGTGGGGAGGGGGAGACCCAGTACTTC.

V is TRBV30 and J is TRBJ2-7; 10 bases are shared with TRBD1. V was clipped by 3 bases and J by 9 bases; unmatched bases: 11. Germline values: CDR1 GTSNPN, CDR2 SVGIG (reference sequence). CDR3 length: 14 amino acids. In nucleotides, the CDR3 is TGTGCCTGGAGCCCCCGGGACAGGGGCGGGGGGCAGTACTTC. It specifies CAWSPRDRGGGQYF.

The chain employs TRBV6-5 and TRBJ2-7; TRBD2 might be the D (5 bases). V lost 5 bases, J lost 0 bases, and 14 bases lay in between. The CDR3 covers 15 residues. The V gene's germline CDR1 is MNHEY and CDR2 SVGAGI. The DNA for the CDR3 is TGTGCCAGCAGTCGGCGGTTACGGGGCTCCTACGAGCAGTACTTC. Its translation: CASSRRLRGSYEQYF.

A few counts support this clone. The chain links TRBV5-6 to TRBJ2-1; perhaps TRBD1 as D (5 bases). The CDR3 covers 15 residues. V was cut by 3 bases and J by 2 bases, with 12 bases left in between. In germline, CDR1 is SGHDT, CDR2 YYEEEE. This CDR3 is CASSSQGFPYNEQFF. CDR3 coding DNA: TGTGCCAGCAGCTCCCAGGGATTCCCCTACAATGAGCAGTTCTTC.